This entry lists 27 T cell receptor beta chains sequenced from one sample in a study of T cell responses to AZD1222 COVID-19 vaccine. Profiling relied on immunoSEQ multiplex PCR, and the TCRdb table lists in-frame clones only, not all of them. The sample comprises 100,000 to 150,000 clones, 75% to 95% of which are singletons, and about 2.1% rests with the top ten. Specimen: peripheral blood, collected 28 days after the second AZD1222 dose. The origin of the receptors is an adult who received the AZD1222 COVID-19 vaccine.

The genes are TRBV10-3 and TRBJ1-1; TRBD1 matches 9 bases. The trim removed 6 bases at V and 4 bases at J, leaving 6 bases unmatched. CDR3 length: 14 amino acids. CDR1 is ENHRY, CDR2 SYGVKD, per germline. CDR3 amino acids: CAISLTTGGTEAFF. CDR3 sequence (DNA): TGTGCCATCAGCCTAACGACAGGGGGCACTGAAGCTTTCTTT.

This clone was seen just once. This chain connects TRBV6-4 to TRBJ1-1; 8 bases line up with TRBD1. Germline CDR1 is MRHNA and CDR2 is SNTAGT. There are 13 residues in the CDR3. Trimming cost V 5 bases and J 4 bases; bases outside gene matches: 3. The CDR3 sequence is CASSFTGGTEAFF. Written as DNA, the CDR3 is TGTGCCAGCAGTTTTACAGGGGGCACTGAAGCTTTCTTT.

This chain uses TRBV12-3 or TRBV12-4 with TRBJ1-1, with unresolved D. The CDR3 extends over 12 amino acids. Trimming pared 7 bases from V and 5 bases from J, leaving 11 bases between. The chain's CDR3 is CASILLPTEAFF. The CDR3 nucleotides are TGTGCCAGCATCCTCCTCCCAACTGAAGCTTTCTTT.

The genes are TRBV5-1 and TRBJ2-7, with TRBD2 matching 14 bases. The germline gives CDR1 SGHRS, CDR2 YFSETQ. V shed 1 base, J shed 0 bases, and the junction held 3 bases outside the gene matches. The CDR3 contains 17 residues. The CDR3 spells CASSLRTSGGTSYEQYF. The CDR3, as DNA: TGCGCCAGCAGCTTGCGGACTAGCGGGGGGACCTCCTACGAGCAGTACTTC.

The V call is TRBV19, the J call TRBJ1-2; a weak D match, TRBD1 (6 bases). Germline lookup yields CDR1 LNHDA and CDR2 SQIVND (reference sequence). Deletions cut 3 bases from V and 4 bases from J, with 9 bases between. The CDR3 is 13 amino acids. CDR3 region: CASSMDRLYGYTF. Here the CDR3 DNA reads TGTGCCAGTAGTATGGACAGACTCTATGGCTACACCTTC.

V is TRBV18 and J is TRBJ1-4, with D possibly matching TRBD1 (5 bases). V was pared by 0 bases and J by 7 bases, with 12 bases between. The CDR3 spans 15 residues. The germline CDR1 and CDR2 sequences are KGHSH and LQKENI. The DNA of the CDR3 is TGTGCCAGCTCACCACCGCGGGCAGGGTCTGAAAAACTGTTTTTT. Translating gives CASSPPRAGSEKLFF. The full variable domain, with the rest looked up from reference TRBV18 and TRBJ1-4, is NAGVMQNPRHLVRRRGQEARLRCSPMKGHSHVYWYRQLPEEGLKFMVYLQKENIIDESGMPKERFSAEFPKEGPSILRIQQVVRGDSAAYFCASSPPRAGSEKLFFGSGTQLSVL.

This chain connects TRBV19 to TRBJ2-3; a weak D match, TRBD2 (5 bases). V was pared by 5 bases and J by 4 bases, with 13 bases between. The CDR3 spans 14 residues. Germline CDR1 LNHDA, CDR2 SQIVND (reference sequence). Here the CDR3 reads CASSWTGPADTQYF. In DNA, the CDR3 is TGTGCCAGTAGTTGGACTGGTCCCGCAGATACGCAGTATTTT.

V gene TRBV6-5 combines with J gene TRBJ1-1; 7 bases match TRBD1. V gave up 6 bases and J gave up 4 bases; unmatched junction bases: 8. Germline V gene lookup returns CDR1 MNHEY and CDR2 SVGAGI. This CDR3 is 14 amino acids long. The chain's CDR3 is CASSPTGSGTEAFF. CDR3 DNA sequence: TGTGCCAGCAGCCCGACAGGGTCGGGCACTGAAGCTTTCTTT.

The rearrangement joins TRBV12-3 or TRBV12-4 to TRBJ2-5; 7 positions match TRBD1. The CDR3 runs to 13 residues. Trimming cost V 6 bases and J 7 bases; bases outside gene matches: 8. The CDR3 reads CASRGPRQGTQYF. In DNA form, the CDR3 reads TGTGCCAGCAGGGGGCCTAGACAGGGGACCCAGTACTTC.

This chain connects TRBV30 to TRBJ1-6; D unresolved. The CDR3 extends over 13 amino acids. Germline loops: CDR1 GTSNPN, CDR2 SVGIG (reference sequence). V lost 2 bases and J lost 7, with 9 bases in between. The CDR3 region is CAWSRGLNSPLHF. As DNA, the CDR3 is TGTGCCTGGAGTAGAGGGTTAAATTCACCCCTCCACTTT. The full variable domain, rest sourced from reference TRBV30 and TRBJ1-6, is SQTIHQWPATLVQPVGSPLSLECTVEGTSNPNLYWYRQAAGRGLQLLFYSVGIGQISSEVPQNLSASRPQDRQFILSSKKLLLSDSGFYLCAWSRGLNSPLHFGNGTRLTVT.

The rearrangement joins TRBV5-4 to TRBJ1-2; the D gene is possibly TRBD1 (6 bases). The CDR3 is made up of 13 amino acids. Germline CDR1 reads SGHNT; CDR2 reads YYREEE (reference sequence). Trimming took 3 bases from V and 8 from J, leaving 14 bases between them. CDR3 loop: CASSSNRDRGYTF. The CDR3 coding sequence is TGTGCCAGCAGCTCCAACAGGGATCGGGGCTACACCTTC.

This chain uses TRBV7-2 with TRBJ1-1; D might be TRBD1 (6 bases). This CDR3 spans 15 amino acids. Trimming removed 5 bases at V and 4 bases at J, with 17 bases between. The germline V gene has CDR1 SGHTA and CDR2 FQGNSA. DNA for the CDR3: TGTGCCAGCAGCCTATGGACAGCAGGTAGCACTGAAGCTTTCTTT. Amino acids: CASSLWTAGSTEAFF.

The chain carries TRBV19 and TRBJ2-2; TRBD1 agrees at 7 bases. Per the germline V gene, CDR1 is LNHDA and CDR2 is SQIVND (reference sequence). The V gene end was trimmed by 7 bases and the J gene end by 4 bases; junction bases not matched to a gene: 9. This CDR3 is built from 15 residues. The CDR3 nucleotides are TGTGCCAGTACCCCGGGACAGCCCGGCACCGGGGAGCTGTTTTTT. Amino acids: CASTPGQPGTGELFF.

V gene TRBV5-1 combines with J gene TRBJ2-7; D is ambiguous. V was trimmed by 0 bases and J by 1 base, leaving 5 bases between them. Germline CDR1 SGHRS, CDR2 YFSETQ. This CDR3 comprises 13 residues. The CDR3 DNA is TGCGCCAGCAGCTTGGCCGAATCCTACGAGCAGTACTTC. It translates to CASSLAESYEQYF.

This sequence joins TRBV7-8 and TRBJ2-6; D uncertain. Germline loops: CDR1 SGHVS, CDR2 FQNEAQ. V lost 1 base and J 0 bases, leaving 16 bases between the germline ends. This CDR3 has 19 amino acids. The CDR3, as DNA: TGTGCCAGCAGCTTAGACCTCTCCAACGCCCCCTCTGGGGCCAACGTCCTGACTTTC. Translated: CASSLDLSNAPSGANVLTF.

This sequence joins TRBV7-9 and TRBJ2-1; D not resolved. V lost 5 bases and J 7 bases, leaving 15 bases between the germline ends. This CDR3 has 14 amino acids. Germline V CDR1 and CDR2: SEHNR, FQNEAQ (reference sequence). The CDR3 DNA reads TGTGCCAGCAGCCAAAGATCTTTATCTAATGAGCAGTTCTTC. Translation: CASSQRSLSNEQFF. The whole variable domain, remainder taken from reference TRBV7-9 and TRBJ2-1, is DTGVSQNPRHKITKRGQNVTFRCDPISEHNRLYWYRQTLGQGPEFLTYFQNEAQLEKSRLLSDRFSAERPKGSFSTLEIQRTEQGDSAMYLCASSQRSLSNEQFFGPGTRLTVL.

The chain joins TRBV27 to TRBJ2-7; the D is unclear. The CDR3 loop spans 15 amino acids. Deletions cut 4 bases from V and 2 bases from J, with 15 bases between. Looked up from germline, CDR1 is MNHEY and CDR2 is SMNVEV (reference sequence). CDR3 nucleotide sequence: TGTGCCAGCAGTTCGACCCACCATGCCCCCTACGAGCAGTACTTC. Protein product: CASSSTHHAPYEQYF.

The chain employs TRBV5-1 and TRBJ2-2; D may be TRBD2 (6 bases). CDR1 is SGHRS, CDR2 YFSETQ, per germline. The CDR3 covers 17 residues. Trimming left V 4 bases short and J 3 bases short, with 19 bases between. The CDR3 DNA sequence: TGCGCCAGCAGCACCCCCGGCGGGGTTGCGGACACCGGGGAGCTGTTTTTT. It yields the protein CASSTPGGVADTGELFF.

The rearrangement joins TRBV7-2 to TRBJ1-2; no definite D call. Per germline, CDR1 SGHTA and CDR2 FQGNSA. This CDR3 spans 13 amino acids. The germline V and J ends were trimmed by 2 bases and 2 bases, with 6 bases remaining between them. CDR3 protein: CASSLSQNYGYTF. In DNA form, the CDR3 reads TGTGCCAGCAGCTTAAGCCAGAACTATGGCTACACCTTC.

This clone was observed a single time. The J gene is TRBJ1-2, the V gene TRBV6-1; 7 bases are shared with TRBD1. The CDR3 is made up of 13 amino acids. Germline V CDR1 and CDR2: MNHNS, SASEGT. The V segment lost 0 bases and the J segment 10 bases; nucleotides outside the gene matches: 5. CDR3 DNA sequence: TGTGCCAGCAGTGAAGCTAGGGACAGCTCCTACACCTTC. As protein: CASSEARDSSYTF.

The chain recombines TRBV7-6 with TRBJ1-5; 9 bases are shared with TRBD1. The V gene end was trimmed by 1 base and the J gene end by 4 bases; junction bases not matched to a gene: 5. The CDR3 has 16 residues. Germline V gene lookup returns CDR1 SGHVS and CDR2 FNYEAQ. The CDR3 protein is CASSLEGQGGNQPQHF. DNA of the CDR3: TGTGCCAGCAGCTTAGAGGGACAGGGAGGGAATCAGCCCCAGCATTTT.

The chain carries TRBV10-3 and TRBJ2-2; 11 nucleotides line up with TRBD2. V dropped 6 bases and J dropped 0; count of bases not matched to a gene: 3. The CDR3 totals 16 residues. The germline CDR1 and CDR2 sequences are ENHRY and SYGVKD. The CDR3 DNA sequence: TGTGCCATCAGCGCTAGCGGGGGGACGAACACCGGGGAGCTGTTTTTT. It yields the protein CAISASGGTNTGELFF.

As to this clone: Other DNA sequences in the sample encode the same CDR3. The chain joins TRBV7-9 to TRBJ1-5, with 9 bases that match TRBD1. The CDR3 runs to 13 residues. Germline V gene data show CDR1 as SEHNR and CDR2 as FQNEAQ (reference sequence). Trimming at V came to 5 bases and at J to 7 bases, leaving 3 bases not matched to a gene. The CDR3 DNA follows: TGTGCCAGCAGCCCGACAGGGGGGCAGCCCCAGCATTTT. It translates to CASSPTGGQPQHF.

The chain uses TRBV25-1 and TRBJ2-2; possible D gene TRBD2, 5 bases. This CDR3 has 14 residues. Germline V gene lookup returns CDR1 MGHDK and CDR2 SYGVNS. V gave up 0 bases and J gave up 7 bases, with 9 bases separating them. CDR3 in amino acids: CASSEYLEVGELFF. CDR3 bases: TGTGCCAGCAGTGAATATCTGGAGGTCGGGGAGCTGTTTTTT.

This chain joins TRBV6-5 and TRBJ1-5; 8 nucleotides agree with TRBD1. V lost 0 bases and J lost 6; bases outside the gene matches: 1. Germline V gives CDR1 MNHEY, CDR2 SVGAGI. CDR3 length: 14 amino acids. In nucleotides, the CDR3 is TGTGCCAGCAGTTACTCAACAGGGGGTCAGCCCCAGCATTTT. It is translated as CASSYSTGGQPQHF.

The chain uses TRBV15 and TRBJ1-4; no clear D gene. V lost 1 base, J lost 2 bases, and 8 bases lay in between. Looked up from germline, CDR1 is LNHNV and CDR2 is YYDKDF (reference sequence). CDR3 length: 15 amino acids. CDR3 nucleotide sequence: TGTGCCACCAGCAGAGCTGGAGCGACTAATGAAAAACTGTTTTTT. Protein product: CATSRAGATNEKLFF.

This sequence joins TRBV19 and TRBJ1-1; a weak D match, TRBD1 (5 bases). The V end lost 5 bases, the J end lost 0 bases, and 16 bases lay between the germline ends. The CDR3 loop spans 16 amino acids. Germline CDR1 and CDR2: LNHDA and SQIVND (reference sequence). CDR3 in amino acids: CASSVNPGLMNTEAFF. CDR3 coding DNA: TGTGCCAGTAGTGTAAACCCGGGACTGATGAACACTGAAGCTTTCTTT.